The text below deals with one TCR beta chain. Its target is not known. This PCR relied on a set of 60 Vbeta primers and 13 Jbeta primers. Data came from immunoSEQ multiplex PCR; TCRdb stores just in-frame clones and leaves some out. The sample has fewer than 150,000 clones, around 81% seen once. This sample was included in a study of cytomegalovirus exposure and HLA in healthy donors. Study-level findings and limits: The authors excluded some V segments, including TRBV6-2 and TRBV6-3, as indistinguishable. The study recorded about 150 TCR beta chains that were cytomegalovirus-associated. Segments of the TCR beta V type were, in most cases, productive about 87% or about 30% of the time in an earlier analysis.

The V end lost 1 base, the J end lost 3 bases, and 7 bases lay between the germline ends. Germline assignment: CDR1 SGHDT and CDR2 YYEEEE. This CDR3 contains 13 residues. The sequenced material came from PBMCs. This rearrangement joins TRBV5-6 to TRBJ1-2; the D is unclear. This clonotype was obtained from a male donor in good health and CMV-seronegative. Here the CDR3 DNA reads TGTGCCAGCAGCTTGAGGGAGGACTATGGCTACACCTTC. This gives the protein CASSLREDYGYTF.